What follows are 29 T cell receptor beta chains derived from one specimen sequenced in a study of blood T cell repertoires in COVID-19. TCRdb keeps only in-frame clones here, not all; method: immunoSEQ multiplex PCR. The sample yields almost 200,000 clones, roughly 80% seen once. The sequenced sample consisted of peripheral blood. Receptors were obtained from a woman aged 40 to 50 with COVID-19, enrolled during active disease.

The V and J genes are TRBV2 and TRBJ1-5; D is unresolved. V lost 1 base, J lost 6 bases, and 10 bases lay in between. Germline V gene lookup returns CDR1 SNHLY and CDR2 FYNNEI. The CDR3 totals 14 residues. The CDR3 sequence: CASSEGGKSQPQHF. The DNA for the CDR3 is TGTGCCAGCAGTGAAGGAGGGAAGAGTCAGCCCCAGCATTTT.

The chain uses TRBV2 and TRBJ2-7; a possible D gene is TRBD2 (5 bases). Germline V lookup: CDR1 SNHLY, CDR2 FYNNEI. This CDR3 has 14 amino acids. V was cut by 7 bases and J by 5 bases, with 18 bases left in between. The CDR3 DNA reads TGTGCCAGCAAGCCAGAGCGGAGCCCTCACGAGCAGTACTTC. Its protein is CASKPERSPHEQYF. The complete variable domain, with remaining parts taken from reference TRBV2 and TRBJ2-7, reads EPEVTQTPSHQVTQMGQEVILRCVPISNHLYFYWYRQILGQKVEFLVSFYNNEISEKSEIFDDQFSVERPDGSNFTLKIRSTKLEDSAMYFCASKPERSPHEQYFGPGTRLTVT.

Here the CDR3 reads CASSPTVNYGYTF. In DNA form, the CDR3 reads TGTGCCAGCAGCCCGACAGTAAACTATGGCTACACCTTC. The chain is built from TRBV5-6 and TRBJ1-2; D possibly corresponds to TRBD1 (5 bases). The V gene lost 4 bases and the J gene lost 2 bases, with 9 bases spanning the gap. Germline V gene lookup returns CDR1 SGHDT and CDR2 YYEEEE. The CDR3 is 13 amino acids.

The J gene is TRBJ2-5, the V gene TRBV7-8; D perhaps matches TRBD1 (5 bases). The CDR3 extends over 13 amino acids. The germline CDR1 and CDR2 sequences are SGHVS and FQNEAQ. Trimming removed 8 bases from V and 5 bases from J, with 15 bases in between. CDR3 bases: TGTGCCAGCCTAAAGGGGCGGATGGAGACCCAGTACTTC. As protein: CASLKGRMETQYF.

This clone was observed a handful of times. V usage is TRBV3-1 (or the pseudogene TRBV3-2) and J usage is TRBJ2-7; D may be TRBD1 (6 bases). Per germline, CDR1 LGHDT and CDR2 YNNKEL (reference sequence). The CDR3 runs 15 residues. Deletions cut 1 base from V and 3 bases from J, with 13 bases between. CDR3 protein: CASSQAGASFYEQYF. In nucleotides, the CDR3 is TGTGCCAGCAGCCAAGCAGGGGCCTCCTTCTACGAGCAGTACTTC.

This sequence joins TRBV30 and TRBJ2-6; 8 nucleotides align to TRBD1. CDR1 and CDR2 (germline): GTSNPN, SVGIG (reference sequence). The CDR3 covers 17 residues. Trimming removed 2 bases from V and 2 bases from J; junction bases left unmatched: 8. The DNA for the CDR3 is TGTGCCTGGAGTTTCGGACAGGGTTCTACTGGGGCCAACGTCCTGACTTTC. It codes for CAWSFGQGSTGANVLTF. Combining the CDR3 with reference TRBV30 and TRBJ2-6 gives the whole variable domain SQTIHQWPATLVQPVGSPLSLECTVEGTSNPNLYWYRQAAGRGLQLLFYSVGIGQISSEVPQNLSASRPQDRQFILSSKKLLLSDSGFYLCAWSFGQGSTGANVLTFGAGSRLTVL.

The J gene is TRBJ2-3, the V gene TRBV21-1; the D segment call TRBD1 is taken from the table without a DNA check. TRBV21-1 counts as a pseudogene. This CDR3 is built from 12 residues. The CDR3 DNA reads as TGTGCCAGCAGCAGTATGGCCGATGCGCAGTATTTT. It is translated as CASSSMADAQYF.

The rearrangement joins TRBV7-7 to TRBJ2-2; TRBD2 matches 9 bases. Germline trimming cut 1 base from V and 6 bases from J; bases unmatched to any gene: 9. The length of the CDR3 is 17 residues. Germline lookup yields CDR1 SSHAT and CDR2 FNYEAQ (reference sequence). For the CDR3, the DNA is TGTGCCAGCAGCTTAGATGGGGCGGGAGGGCCCTCCGGGGAGCTGTTTTTT. Its protein is CASSLDGAGGPSGELFF. The full variable domain, in which reference TRBV7-7 and TRBJ2-2 provide the parts outside the CDR3, is GAGVSQSPRYKVTKRGQDVTLRCDPISSHATLYWYQQALGQGPEFLTYFNYEAQPDKSGLPSDRFSAERPEGSISTLTIQRTEQRDSAMYRCASSLDGAGGPSGELFFGEGSRLTVL.

The rearrangement links TRBV7-9 to TRBJ1-4, with 7 bases lining up with TRBD1. The CDR3 sequence is 15 residues long. CDR1 and CDR2 from the germline V gene are SEHNR and FQNEAQ (reference sequence). The V gene end was trimmed by 5 bases and the J gene end by 7 bases; junction bases not matched to a gene: 10. In nucleotides, the CDR3 is TGTGCCAGCAGCATCCAGGGGGTTGGTCTTGAAAAACTGTTTTTT. Protein product: CASSIQGVGLEKLFF.

Comments on this clone: Other DNA sequences from this sample encode an identical CDR3 as well. The V and J genes are TRBV29-1 and TRBJ2-5; 7 bases fit TRBD2. Unmatched junction bases numbered 4, after V lost 6 bases and J lost 3 bases. The CDR3 totals 12 residues. The germline V gene encodes CDR1 SQVTM and CDR2 ANQGSEA. The CDR3 bases are TGCAGCGTGCGTGGGGGGGAAGAGACCCAGTACTTC. This encodes CSVRGGEETQYF.

The chain couples TRBV4-1 to TRBJ1-1; maybe TRBD1 (6 bases). The CDR3 loop spans 16 amino acids. Trimming left V 4 bases short and J 5 bases short, with 20 bases between. Germline V lookup: CDR1 MGHRA, CDR2 YSYEKL. The CDR3 nucleotides are TGCGCCAGCAGCCGCCCGCGGCGGGGGCGGGGGACTGAAGCTTTCTTT. Translation: CASSRPRRGRGTEAFF.

This chain connects TRBV30 to TRBJ1-3; tentative D call: TRBD1 (5 bases). CDR3 length equals 16 residues. Per the germline V gene, CDR1 is GTSNPN and CDR2 is SVGIG (reference sequence). Trimming stripped 3 bases from V and 4 bases from J, with 19 bases between. Written as DNA, the CDR3 is TGTGCCTGGAGCAGGGAATCCCTTTCAAAAGGAAACACCATATATTTT. Its translation: CAWSRESLSKGNTIYF. Full variable domain (outside the CDR3, taken from reference TRBV30 and TRBJ1-3): SQTIHQWPATLVQPVGSPLSLECTVEGTSNPNLYWYRQAAGRGLQLLFYSVGIGQISSEVPQNLSASRPQDRQFILSSKKLLLSDSGFYLCAWSRESLSKGNTIYFGEGSWLTVV.

V usage is TRBV9 and J usage is TRBJ2-3; D call uncertain. Germline V lookup: CDR1 SGDLS, CDR2 YYNGEE. The V and J ends lost 3 bases and 1 base respectively, with 9 bases between them. This CDR3 region has 14 residues. The CDR3 loop is CASSARVGTDTQYF. The CDR3 DNA follows: TGTGCCAGCAGCGCCCGAGTAGGCACAGATACGCAGTATTTT.

The chain uses TRBV18 and TRBJ2-1; 7 bases are a match to TRBD1. CDR1 KGHSH and CDR2 LQKENI come from the germline V gene. The V gene end was trimmed by 0 bases and the J gene end by 4 bases; junction bases not matched to a gene: 3. The CDR3 totals 15 residues. DNA for the CDR3: TGTGCCAGCTCACCACCGGGACAGAGTTACAATGAGCAGTTCTTC. This sequence encodes CASSPPGQSYNEQFF.

The chain recombines TRBV27 with TRBJ1-5; TRBD1 agrees at 11 bases. Germline V gene lookup returns CDR1 MNHEY and CDR2 SMNVEV (reference sequence). V trimming: 3 bases; J trimming: 7 bases; junction bases outside the gene matches: 5. This CDR3 is 15 amino acids long. The DNA of the CDR3 is TGTGCCAGCAGTTTCGGACAGGGGGCGCGGCAGCCCCAGCATTTT. This sequence encodes CASSFGQGARQPQHF.

This rearrangement joins TRBV6-2 or TRBV6-3 to TRBJ1-2, with a tentative D call TRBD1 (5 bases). This CDR3 has 15 amino acids. Germline CDR1 reads MNHEY; CDR2 reads SVGEGT. The V gene lost 0 bases and the J gene lost 9 bases, with 17 bases spanning the gap. This CDR3 is CASSYSRTGDDSYTF. The CDR3 bases are TGTGCCAGCAGTTACTCGAGGACGGGGGATGATAGCTACACCTTC.

CDR3 nucleotides: TGTGCCAGCAGCTTAGACGGGGATTATGGCTACACCTTC. Encoded protein: CASSLDGDYGYTF. The rearrangement uses TRBV7-2 and TRBJ1-2, with D hard to call. CDR3 size: 13 residues. Germline loops: CDR1 SGHTA, CDR2 FQGNSA. Deletions cut 1 base from V and 5 bases from J, with 8 bases between.

The rearrangement joins TRBV5-4 to TRBJ2-2; 11 bases are shared with TRBD2. The germline V gene has CDR1 SGHNT and CDR2 YYREEE (reference sequence). The ends lost 4 bases at V and 4 bases at J; junction bases unmatched: 9. The CDR3 contains 17 residues. CDR3 bases: TGTGCCAGCAGCCCGCCGGGACTAGCGGACGTCACCGGGGAGCTGTTTTTT. Its protein product is CASSPPGLADVTGELFF.

This chain joins TRBV7-2 and TRBJ1-2; 7 bases match TRBD1. The length of the CDR3 is 14 residues. V gave up 5 bases and J gave up 6 bases; unmatched junction bases: 9. Germline-derived CDR1 and CDR2 are SGHTA and FQGNSA. The CDR3 region is CASSDRQGMNGYTF. CDR3 bases: TGTGCCAGCAGCGACAGACAGGGAATGAATGGCTACACCTTC. Supplemented by reference TRBV7-2 and TRBJ1-2, the full variable domain reads GAGVSQSPSNKVTEKGKDVELRCDPISGHTALYWYRQSLGQGLEFLIYFQGNSAPDKSGLPSDRFSAERTGGSVSTLTIQRTQQEDSAVYLCASSDRQGMNGYTFGSGTRLTVV.

The chain joins TRBV5-1 to TRBJ2-2; 10 nucleotides line up with TRBD1. The length of the CDR3 is 15 residues. Germline V gene lookup returns CDR1 SGHRS and CDR2 YFSETQ. V gave up 4 bases and J gave up 2 bases; unmatched junction bases: 2. The DNA for the CDR3 is TGCGCCAGCAGCGACAGGGGGCTAAACACCGGGGAGCTGTTTTTT. Translated, it gives CASSDRGLNTGELFF.

The CDR3 loop reads CASSFLAGGNTGELFF. The CDR3 coding sequence is TGCGCCAGCAGCTTCCTAGCGGGAGGTAACACCGGGGAGCTGTTTTTT. The chain joins TRBV5-1 to TRBJ2-2, with TRBD2 identical over 11 bases. CDR3 size: 16 residues. Germline CDR1 is SGHRS and CDR2 is YFSETQ. After removal of 2 bases from V and 2 bases from J, the junction contained 2 bases not matched to a gene.

The rearrangement uses TRBV19 and TRBJ1-6; D call uncertain. V was clipped by 6 bases and J by 0 bases, with 9 bases between them. Germline V CDR1 and CDR2: LNHDA, SQIVND (reference sequence). The CDR3 loop spans 15 amino acids. DNA for the CDR3: TGTGCCAGTAGAGATTTGAGCTCCTATAATTCACCCCTCCACTTT. Its translation: CASRDLSSYNSPLHF.

The V call is TRBV6-2 or TRBV6-3, the J call TRBJ1-2, with a possible D match to TRBD1 (6 bases). The CDR3 length is 13 residues. Germline CDR1 and CDR2: MNHEY and SVGEGT. The ends were cut back, 6 bases at V and 2 bases at J, with 10 bases in the middle. The CDR3 region is CASSSTGNYGYTF. The DNA for the CDR3 is TGTGCCAGCAGCTCGACAGGAAACTATGGCTACACCTTC.

The CDR3 reads CASSSSGRNQPQHF. DNA for the CDR3: TGTGCCAGCAGTTCAAGTGGGAGGAATCAGCCCCAGCATTTT. J is TRBJ1-5 and V is TRBV6-6; no definite D call. V lost 4 bases and J lost 4, with 11 bases in between. The CDR3 is 14 amino acids. The germline CDR1 and CDR2 sequences are MNHNY and SVGAGI (reference sequence).

V and J are TRBV12-5 and TRBJ1-6; 10 bases match TRBD1. Germline V gene data show CDR1 as LGHNT and CDR2 as FRNRAP. This CDR3 region has 15 residues. The V gene end was trimmed by 7 bases and the J gene end by 5 bases; junction bases not matched to a gene: 5. The CDR3 loop is CASALGQGDNSPLHF. In DNA, the CDR3 is TGTGCTAGTGCTCTCGGACAGGGGGATAATTCACCCCTCCACTTT.

This chain connects TRBV2 to TRBJ2-7, with 15 bases identical to TRBD2. Germline V CDR1 and CDR2: SNHLY, FYNNEI. V shed 6 bases, J shed 3 bases, and the junction held 27 bases outside the gene matches. The CDR3 spans 23 residues. The CDR3 sequence is CASRTGLAGGPGGRTFRNYEQYF. As DNA, the CDR3 is TGTGCCAGCAGAACTGGACTAGCGGGAGGGCCGGGGGGGCGTACATTCCGCAACTACGAGCAGTACTTC.

The chain is built from TRBV10-1 and TRBJ1-2; 7 bases are shared with TRBD1. The germline CDR1 and CDR2 sequences are WNHNN and SYGVQD (reference sequence). The V gene end was trimmed by 4 bases and the J gene end by 5 bases; junction bases not matched to a gene: 13. The CDR3 has 16 residues. The CDR3 DNA reads as TGCGCCAGCAGTGGAGATGCTCCGGGACAGCCTTATGGCTACACCTTC. Its protein product is CASSGDAPGQPYGYTF.

The V and J genes are TRBV5-1 and TRBJ2-7, with 11 bases aligning to TRBD2. The V gene's germline CDR1 is SGHRS and CDR2 YFSETQ. J gave up 5 bases and V 5 bases, and 12 bases lay outside the gene matches. The CDR3 extends over 16 amino acids. CDR3 in amino acids: CASSRTSGQGFNEQYF. In nucleotides, the CDR3 is TGCGCCAGCAGTCGGACTAGCGGGCAGGGGTTCAACGAGCAGTACTTC.

The chain is built from TRBV25-1 and TRBJ1-1; D may be TRBD1 (5 bases). V dropped 6 bases and J dropped 6 bases, with 14 bases sitting between them. There are 13 residues in the CDR3. Per the germline V gene, CDR1 is MGHDK and CDR2 is SYGVNS. The DNA of the CDR3 is TGTGCCAGCAGATTGGGGGGAGGCGCTGAAGCTTTCTTT. Its translation is CASRLGGGAEAFF. Filled out from reference TRBV25-1 and TRBJ1-1, the complete variable domain reads EADIYQTPRYLVIGTGKKITLECSQTMGHDKMYWYQQDPGMELHLIHYSYGVNSTEKGDLSSESTVSRIRTEHFPLTLESARPSHTSQYLCASRLGGGAEAFFGQGTRLTVV.